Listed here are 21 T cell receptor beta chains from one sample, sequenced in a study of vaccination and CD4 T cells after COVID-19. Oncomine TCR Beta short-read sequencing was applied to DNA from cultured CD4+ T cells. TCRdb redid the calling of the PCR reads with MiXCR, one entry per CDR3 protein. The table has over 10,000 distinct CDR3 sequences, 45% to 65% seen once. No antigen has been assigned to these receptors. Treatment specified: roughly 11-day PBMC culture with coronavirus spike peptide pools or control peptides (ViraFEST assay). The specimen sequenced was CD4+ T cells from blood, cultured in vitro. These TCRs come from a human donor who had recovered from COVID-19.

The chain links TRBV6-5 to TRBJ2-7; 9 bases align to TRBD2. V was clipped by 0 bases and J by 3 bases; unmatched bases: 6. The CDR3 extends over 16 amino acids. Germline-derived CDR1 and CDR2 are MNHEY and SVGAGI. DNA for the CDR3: TGTGCCAGCAGTTACTCGTTAGCGGGAGTAAACTACGAGCAGTACTTC. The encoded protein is CASSYSLAGVNYEQYF.

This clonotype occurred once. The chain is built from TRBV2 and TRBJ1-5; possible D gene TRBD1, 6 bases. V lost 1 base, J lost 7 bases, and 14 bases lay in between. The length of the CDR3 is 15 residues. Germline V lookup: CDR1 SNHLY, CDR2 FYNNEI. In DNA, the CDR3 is TGTGCCAGCAGTGAAGGTGGGGGGGCGCACCAGCCCCAGCATTTT. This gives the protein CASSEGGGAHQPQHF. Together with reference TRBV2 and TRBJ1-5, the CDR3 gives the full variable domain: EPEVTQTPSHQVTQMGQEVILRCVPISNHLYFYWYRQILGQKVEFLVSFYNNEISEKSEIFDDQFSVERPDGSNFTLKIRSTKLEDSAMYFCASSEGGGAHQPQHFGDGTRLSIL.

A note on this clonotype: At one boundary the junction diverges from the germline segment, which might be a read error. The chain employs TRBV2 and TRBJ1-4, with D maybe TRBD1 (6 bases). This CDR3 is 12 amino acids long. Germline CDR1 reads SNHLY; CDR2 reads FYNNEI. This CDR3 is CASTMSGEGLVF. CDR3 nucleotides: TGTGCCAGCACCATGTCAGGGGAGGGGTTGGTTTTT.

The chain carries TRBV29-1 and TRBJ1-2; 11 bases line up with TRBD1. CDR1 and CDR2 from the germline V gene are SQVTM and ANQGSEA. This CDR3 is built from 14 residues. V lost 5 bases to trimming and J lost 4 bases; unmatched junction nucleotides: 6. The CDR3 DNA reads TGCAGCGTTACTACGGACAGGGGGCTCTATGGCTACACCTTC. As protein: CSVTTDRGLYGYTF.

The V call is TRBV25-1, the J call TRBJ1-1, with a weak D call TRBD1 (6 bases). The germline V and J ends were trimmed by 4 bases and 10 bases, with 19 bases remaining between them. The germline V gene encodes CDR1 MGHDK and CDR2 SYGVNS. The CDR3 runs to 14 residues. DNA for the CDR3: TGTGCCAGCAGTGCCACCGGGACACCGAAGGGAGCTTTCTTT. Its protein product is CASSATGTPKGAFF.

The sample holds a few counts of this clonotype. The CDR3: CASRAGEALNQPQHF. The CDR3 DNA is TGTGCCAGCAGGGCAGGGGAAGCACTTAATCAGCCCCAGCATTTT. The gene calls are TRBV2 and TRBJ1-5, with D perhaps matching TRBD1 (6 bases). The V end was cut by 6 bases, the J end by 4 bases, with 16 bases between. The CDR3 totals 15 residues. Germline values: CDR1 SNHLY, CDR2 FYNNEI.

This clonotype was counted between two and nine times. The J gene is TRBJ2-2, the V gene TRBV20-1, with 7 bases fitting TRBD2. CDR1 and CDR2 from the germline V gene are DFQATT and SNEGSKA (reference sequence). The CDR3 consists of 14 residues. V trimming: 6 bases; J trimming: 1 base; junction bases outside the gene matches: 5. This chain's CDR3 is CSAAGLKNTGELFF. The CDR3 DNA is TGCAGTGCGGCGGGACTAAAGAACACCGGGGAGCTGTTTTTT.

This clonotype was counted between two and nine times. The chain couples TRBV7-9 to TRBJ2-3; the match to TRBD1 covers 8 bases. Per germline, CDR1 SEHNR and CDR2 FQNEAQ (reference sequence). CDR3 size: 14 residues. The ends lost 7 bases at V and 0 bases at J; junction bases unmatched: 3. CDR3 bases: TGTGCCAGCACCGGACAGGGAAGCACAGATACGCAGTATTTT. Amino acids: CASTGQGSTDTQYF.

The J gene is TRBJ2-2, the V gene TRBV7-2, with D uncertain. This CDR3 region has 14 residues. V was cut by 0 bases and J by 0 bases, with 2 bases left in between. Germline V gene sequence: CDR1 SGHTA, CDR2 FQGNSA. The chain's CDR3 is CASSLATNTGELFF. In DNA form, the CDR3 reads TGTGCCAGCAGCTTAGCGACGAACACCGGGGAGCTGTTTTTT. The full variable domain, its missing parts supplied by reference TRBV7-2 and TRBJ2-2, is GAGVSQSPSNKVTEKGKDVELRCDPISGHTALYWYRQSLGQGLEFLIYFQGNSAPDKSGLPSDRFSAERTGGSVSTLTIQRTQQEDSAVYLCASSLATNTGELFFGEGSRLTVL.

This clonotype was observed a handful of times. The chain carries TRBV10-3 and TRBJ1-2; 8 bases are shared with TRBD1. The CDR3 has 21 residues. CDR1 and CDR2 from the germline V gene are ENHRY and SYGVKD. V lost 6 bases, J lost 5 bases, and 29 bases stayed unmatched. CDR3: CAIRVIGGNSDRGTGGYGYTF. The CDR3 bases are TGTGCCATCAGGGTCATAGGGGGAAACTCAGACCGGGGGACAGGTGGATATGGCTACACCTTC.

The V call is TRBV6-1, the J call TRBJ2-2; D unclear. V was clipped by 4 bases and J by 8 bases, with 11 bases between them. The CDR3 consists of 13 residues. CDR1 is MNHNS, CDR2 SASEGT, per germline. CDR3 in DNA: TGTGCCAGCAGTGTACTCAGGCTGGGGGAGCTGTTTTTT. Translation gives CASSVLRLGELFF.

The CDR3 region is CASSLAGSQPQHF. The CDR3 nucleotides read TGTGCCAGCAGCTTGGCTGGTAGTCAGCCCCAGCATTTT. This chain links TRBV7-9 with TRBJ1-5; D unclear. Per germline, CDR1 SEHNR and CDR2 FQNEAQ (reference sequence). V lost 3 bases to trimming and J lost 6 bases, with 9 bases between them. The CDR3 has 13 residues.

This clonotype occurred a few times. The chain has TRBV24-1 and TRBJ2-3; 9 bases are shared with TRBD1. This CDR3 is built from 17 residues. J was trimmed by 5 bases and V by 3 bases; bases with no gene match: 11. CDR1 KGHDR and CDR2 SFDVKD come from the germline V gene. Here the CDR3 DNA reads TGTGCCACCAGTGATGCATCCGGGACAGGGAAGGGAGATACGCAGTATTTT. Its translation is CATSDASGTGKGDTQYF.

The CDR3 DNA follows: TGTGCCAGCAGTCCCCCGGGACTAGCCTACGAGCAGTACTTC. This codes for CASSPPGLAYEQYF. This chain joins TRBV12-3 or TRBV12-4 and TRBJ2-7; TRBD2 agrees at 8 bases. CDR3 size: 14 residues. The V and J ends lost 5 bases and 2 bases, in that order; junction bases with no gene match: 5.

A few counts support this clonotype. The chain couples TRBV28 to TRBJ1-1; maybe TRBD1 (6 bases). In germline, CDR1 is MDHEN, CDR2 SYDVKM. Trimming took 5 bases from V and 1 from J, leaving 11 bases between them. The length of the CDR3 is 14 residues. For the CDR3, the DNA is TGTGCCAGCAGTCTCGACAGGCCGAACACTGAAGCTTTCTTT. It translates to CASSLDRPNTEAFF.

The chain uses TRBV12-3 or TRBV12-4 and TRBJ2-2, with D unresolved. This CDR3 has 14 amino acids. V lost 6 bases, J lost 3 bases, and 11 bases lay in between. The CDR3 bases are TGTGCCAGCAGGAATGGGCTACACACCGGGGAGCTGTTTTTT. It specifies CASRNGLHTGELFF.

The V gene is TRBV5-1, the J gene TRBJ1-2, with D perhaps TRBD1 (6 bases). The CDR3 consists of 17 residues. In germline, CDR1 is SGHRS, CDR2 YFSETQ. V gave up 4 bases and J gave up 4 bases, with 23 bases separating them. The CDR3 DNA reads TGCGCCAGCAGCCCCGTGGCAGGGGCGGCCACTACCTATGGCTACACCTTC. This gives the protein CASSPVAGAATTYGYTF.

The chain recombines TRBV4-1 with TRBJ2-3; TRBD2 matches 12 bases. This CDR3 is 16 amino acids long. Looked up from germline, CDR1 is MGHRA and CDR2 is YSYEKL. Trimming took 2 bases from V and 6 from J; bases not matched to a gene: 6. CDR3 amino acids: CASSQLAGGRLDTQYF. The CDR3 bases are TGCGCCAGCAGCCAACTAGCGGGAGGGAGACTGGATACGCAGTATTTT.

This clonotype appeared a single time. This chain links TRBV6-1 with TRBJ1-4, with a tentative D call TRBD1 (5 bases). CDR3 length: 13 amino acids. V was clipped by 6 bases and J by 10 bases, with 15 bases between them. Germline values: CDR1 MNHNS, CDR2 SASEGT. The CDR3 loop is CASRRRVDGKLFF. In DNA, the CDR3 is TGTGCCAGCAGGCGCAGGGTGGATGGAAAACTGTTTTTT.

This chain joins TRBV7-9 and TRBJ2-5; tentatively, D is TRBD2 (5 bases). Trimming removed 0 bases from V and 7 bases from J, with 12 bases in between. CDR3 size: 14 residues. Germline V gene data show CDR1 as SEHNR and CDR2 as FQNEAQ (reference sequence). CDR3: CASSLASSGATQYF. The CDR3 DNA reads TGTGCCAGCAGCTTAGCATCCAGCGGAGCGACCCAGTACTTC.

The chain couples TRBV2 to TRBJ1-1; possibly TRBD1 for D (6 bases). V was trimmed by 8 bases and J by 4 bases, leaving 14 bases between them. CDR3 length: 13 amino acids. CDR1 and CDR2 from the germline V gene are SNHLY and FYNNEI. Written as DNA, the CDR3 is TGTGCCAGCGAGGGGGAAGGGAGCACTGAAGCTTTCTTT. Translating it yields CASEGEGSTEAFF.